Below, 3 T cell receptor beta chains from the same sample are listed, as sequenced in a study of identical twins. TCRdb fed the 5' RACE reads into MiXCR, producing one record per CDR3 protein. The repertoire holds roughly 480,000 distinct CDR3 sequences, with 20% to 25% as singletons. The same specimen was also included in a second study, on T cells expressing NK-cell markers.

Sequencing input: CD4+ T cells sorted from blood. These receptors originate from a woman aged 18-29 years in good health.

This clonotype was seen a few times. This chain joins TRBV10-3 and TRBJ1-1, with TRBD1 matching over 7 bases. Germline V gene sequence: CDR1 ENHRY, CDR2 SYGVKD. The CDR3 loop spans 14 amino acids. J lost 2 bases, V lost 10 bases, and 10 bases had no gene match. CDR3 sequence (DNA): TGTGCCACCAGAGGGACAGCAGCTAACACTGAAGCTTTCTTT. Encoded protein: CATRGTAANTEAFF.

This chain uses TRBV5-5 with TRBJ1-1, with D possibly TRBD1 on 5 matching bases. CDR1 and CDR2 (germline): SGHKS, YYEKEE (reference sequence). The CDR3 spans 12 residues. V dropped 4 bases and J dropped 4 bases, with 8 bases sitting between them. As DNA, the CDR3 is TGTGCCAGCAGCGCGACAGTCACTGAAGCTTTCTTT. Encoded protein: CASSATVTEAFF.

The chain couples TRBV12-3 or TRBV12-4 to TRBJ2-6; 9 bases agree with TRBD1. V dropped 8 bases and J dropped 3; count of bases not matched to a gene: 11. This CDR3 has 17 amino acids. CDR3 protein: CASARGTGRHGANVLTF. The DNA of the CDR3 is TGTGCCAGCGCGAGGGGGACAGGGAGACATGGGGCCAACGTCCTGACTTTC.